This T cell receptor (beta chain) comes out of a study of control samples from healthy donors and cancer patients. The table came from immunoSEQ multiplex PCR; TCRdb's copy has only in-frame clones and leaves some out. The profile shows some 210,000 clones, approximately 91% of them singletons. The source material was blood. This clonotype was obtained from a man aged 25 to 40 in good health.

This CDR3 is CASSFGDRATEAFF. CDR3 sequence (DNA): TGTGCCAGCAGCTTCGGCGACAGGGCGACTGAAGCTTTCTTT. The chain is built from TRBV7-6 and TRBJ1-1; 7 bases are shared with TRBD1. The CDR3 consists of 14 residues. CDR1 and CDR2 from the germline V gene are SGHVS and FNYEAQ. J lost 5 bases, V lost 3 bases, and 6 bases had no gene match.